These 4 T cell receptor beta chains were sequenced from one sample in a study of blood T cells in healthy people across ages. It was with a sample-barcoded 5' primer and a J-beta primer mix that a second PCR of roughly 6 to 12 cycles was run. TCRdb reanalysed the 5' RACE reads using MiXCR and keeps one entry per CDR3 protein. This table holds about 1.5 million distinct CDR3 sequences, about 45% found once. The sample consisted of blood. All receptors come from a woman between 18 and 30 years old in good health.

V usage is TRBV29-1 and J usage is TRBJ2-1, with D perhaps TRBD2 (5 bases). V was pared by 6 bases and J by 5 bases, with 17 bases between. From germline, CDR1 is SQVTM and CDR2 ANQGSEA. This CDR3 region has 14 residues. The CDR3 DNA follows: TGCAGCGTAACAGCTCCCGCGGAGGACAATGAGCAGTTCTTC. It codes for CSVTAPAEDNEQFF.

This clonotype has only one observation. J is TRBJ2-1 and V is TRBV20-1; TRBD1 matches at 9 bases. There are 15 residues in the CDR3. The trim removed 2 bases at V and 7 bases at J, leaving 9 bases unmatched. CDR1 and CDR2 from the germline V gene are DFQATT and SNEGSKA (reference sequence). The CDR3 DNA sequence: TGCAGTGCTAGACCTTGGGCGGGACAGGGAAATGAGCAGTTCTTC. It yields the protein CSARPWAGQGNEQFF.

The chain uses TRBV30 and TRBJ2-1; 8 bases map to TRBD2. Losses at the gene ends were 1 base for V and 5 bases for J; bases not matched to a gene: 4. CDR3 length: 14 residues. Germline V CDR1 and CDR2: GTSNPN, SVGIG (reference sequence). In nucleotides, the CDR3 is TGTGCCTGGAGTGGCGGGGGGTCTCACAATGAGCAGTTCTTC. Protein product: CAWSGGGSHNEQFF.

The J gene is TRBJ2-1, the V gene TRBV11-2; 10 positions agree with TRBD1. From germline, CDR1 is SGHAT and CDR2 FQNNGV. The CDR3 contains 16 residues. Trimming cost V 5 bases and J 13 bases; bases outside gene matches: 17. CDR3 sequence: CASSPRTGGGQETQFF. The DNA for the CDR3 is TGTGCCAGCAGCCCTAGGACAGGGGGTGGGCAAGAGACCCAGTTCTTC.